The 19 T cell receptor beta chains reported below all come from one sample, sequenced in a study of T cell responses to AZD1222 COVID-19 vaccine. Sequenced by immunoSEQ multiplex PCR; TCRdb stores in-frame clones only, minus some. The sample yields 45,000 to 60,000 clones, approximately 90% seen once. The specimen comprised peripheral blood, sampled on day 0 of AZD1222 vaccination. The source is an adult in good health.

V and J are TRBV3-1 (or the pseudogene TRBV3-2) and TRBJ1-2, with TRBD1 matching over 9 bases. In germline, CDR1 is LGHDT, CDR2 YNNKEL (reference sequence). Trimming removed 5 bases from V and 4 bases from J; junction bases left unmatched: 5. This CDR3 is built from 14 residues. CDR3 amino acids: CASSWTGEFYGYTF. As DNA, the CDR3 is TGTGCCAGCAGCTGGACAGGGGAATTCTATGGCTACACCTTC.

The chain combines TRBV6-2 or TRBV6-3 with TRBJ1-5; TRBD1 agrees at 7 bases. CDR3 size: 15 residues. V dropped 4 bases and J dropped 2; count of bases not matched to a gene: 5. CDR1 and CDR2 (germline): MNHEY, SVGEGT. The CDR3 reads CASSSRGRGNQPQHF. Here the CDR3 DNA reads TGTGCCAGCAGTTCAAGGGGGCGGGGCAATCAGCCCCAGCATTTT.

The chain is built from TRBV29-1 and TRBJ1-1; a possible D gene is TRBD1 (5 bases). The CDR3 runs 13 residues. The V end lost 3 bases, the J end lost 2 bases, and 10 bases lay between the germline ends. From germline, CDR1 is SQVTM and CDR2 ANQGSEA. The CDR3 here is CSVEGGFNTEAFF. The CDR3 DNA is TGCAGCGTTGAGGGGGGATTCAACACTGAAGCTTTCTTT.

Only one count was recorded for this clone. The genes are TRBV11-2 and TRBJ1-1; D is unresolved. CDR3 length: 15 amino acids. Germline V lookup: CDR1 SGHAT, CDR2 FQNNGV. Trimming took off 2 bases at V and 1 base at J, with 11 bases between the two ends. The CDR3 nucleotides are TGTGCCAGCAGCTTAAATGGACGGACGAACACTGAAGCTTTCTTT. It is translated as CASSLNGRTNTEAFF. The variable domain in full, with the rest retrieved from reference TRBV11-2 and TRBJ1-1, is EAGVAQSPRYKIIEKRQSVAFWCNPISGHATLYWYQQILGQGPKLLIQFQNNGVVDDSQLPKDRFSAERLKGVDSTLKIQPAKLEDSAVYLCASSLNGRTNTEAFFGQGTRLTVV.

This rearrangement joins TRBV7-2 to TRBJ1-6; D remains unclear. Germline CDR1 reads SGHTA; CDR2 reads FQGNSA. This CDR3 region has 16 residues. The ends were cut back, 5 bases at V and 0 bases at J, with 11 bases in the middle. CDR3 coding DNA: TGTGCCAGCAGCCAGGACGGTTACTCCTATAATTCACCCCTCCACTTT. Protein: CASSQDGYSYNSPLHF. Drawing the rest from reference TRBV7-2 and TRBJ1-6, the complete variable domain is GAGVSQSPSNKVTEKGKDVELRCDPISGHTALYWYRQSLGQGLEFLIYFQGNSAPDKSGLPSDRFSAERTGGSVSTLTIQRTQQEDSAVYLCASSQDGYSYNSPLHFGNGTRLTVT.

V is TRBV7-3 and J is TRBJ2-5, with D possibly matching TRBD2 (5 bases). This CDR3 comprises 13 residues. Germline V gene data show CDR1 as SGHTA and CDR2 as FQGTGA. Trimming stripped 3 bases from V and 2 bases from J, with 7 bases between. DNA of the CDR3: TGTGCCAGCAGCTTCGGGGTTCAAGAGACCCAGTACTTC. It codes for CASSFGVQETQYF.

The gene calls are TRBV6-5 and TRBJ2-7; 7 bases match TRBD1. CDR3 length: 15 residues. Germline V gene data show CDR1 as MNHEY and CDR2 as SVGAGI. J was trimmed by 0 bases and V by 4 bases; bases with no gene match: 6. CDR3 sequence (DNA): TGTGCCAGCAGTTCCAACAGGGGTAGCTCCTACGAGCAGTACTTC. Translating gives CASSSNRGSSYEQYF.

In this sample, this clone turned up once. This chain links TRBV3-1 (or the pseudogene TRBV3-2) with TRBJ2-1, with D possibly TRBD2 on 6 matching bases. Germline V gene sequence: CDR1 LGHDT, CDR2 YNNKEL (reference sequence). The CDR3 runs to 16 residues. Between the trimmed V and J ends, which lost 3 bases and 0 bases, there was a span of 12 bases. The CDR3 coding sequence is TGTGCCAGCAGCCAGGCCGGGACTCGCTCCTACAATGAGCAGTTCTTC. Translating it yields CASSQAGTRSYNEQFF.

The CDR3 coding sequence is TGTGCCAGCAGTGGTGGACTTGGGATTGAGCAGTTCTTC. This translates into CASSGGLGIEQFF. The rearrangement links TRBV6-4 to TRBJ2-1; perhaps TRBD2 as D (5 bases). The V end lost 4 bases, the J end lost 9 bases, and 13 bases lay between the germline ends. Germline CDR1 and CDR2: MRHNA and SNTAGT. The CDR3 has 13 amino acids.

The chain's CDR3 is CASSYSDGYEQYF. The CDR3 DNA reads as TGTGCCAGCAGTTACTCAGACGGCTACGAGCAGTACTTC. V gene TRBV6-2 or TRBV6-3 combines with J gene TRBJ2-7; no firm D call. Between the trimmed V and J ends, which lost 0 bases and 3 bases, there was a span of 6 bases. This CDR3 has 13 residues. In germline, CDR1 is MNHEY, CDR2 SVGEGT.

The gene calls are TRBV6-1 and TRBJ1-2, with TRBD1 matching over 8 bases. The CDR3 contains 15 residues. With V trimmed by 2 bases and J by 7 bases, 9 bases remained unmatched. CDR1 and CDR2 from the germline V gene are MNHNS and SASEGT. CDR3 loop: CASSERSTGGGGYTF. DNA of the CDR3: TGTGCCAGCAGTGAAAGGAGTACAGGGGGGGGTGGCTACACCTTC.

This rearrangement joins TRBV4-3 to TRBJ2-7; TRBD2 is a possible D gene (6 bases). This CDR3 contains 15 residues. V lost 0 bases and J 0 bases, leaving 9 bases between the germline ends. CDR1 LGHNA and CDR2 YSLEER come from the germline V gene. The CDR3 DNA is TGCGCCAGCAGCCAAGATCGGGGGTCCTCCTACGAGCAGTACTTC. Translating gives CASSQDRGSSYEQYF.

This clone was recorded only once. V gene TRBV7-9 combines with J gene TRBJ1-2; D may be TRBD1 (5 bases). This CDR3 has 14 amino acids. The germline V and J ends were trimmed by 2 bases and 4 bases, with 11 bases remaining between them. Germline assignment: CDR1 SEHNR and CDR2 FQNEAQ (reference sequence). This CDR3 is CASSLLGQSYGYTF. The CDR3 region has the DNA TGTGCCAGCAGCTTACTAGGACAAAGCTATGGCTACACCTTC.

V is TRBV7-9 and J is TRBJ1-2; no reliable D call. The CDR3 runs 13 residues. Germline V gene sequence: CDR1 SEHNR, CDR2 FQNEAQ (reference sequence). The V and J ends lost 3 bases and 6 bases respectively, with 11 bases between them. CDR3 coding DNA: TGTGCCAGCAGCTTCGGGCCCGGTGATGGCTACACCTTC. It translates to CASSFGPGDGYTF.

The chain employs TRBV7-2 and TRBJ1-1; tentatively, D is TRBD1 (5 bases). Germline V gene lookup returns CDR1 SGHTA and CDR2 FQGNSA. This CDR3 has 12 amino acids. V was trimmed by 5 bases and J by 11 bases, leaving 15 bases between them. The chain's CDR3 is CASSIGQPAAFF. The DNA for the CDR3 is TGTGCCAGCAGCATAGGACAACCGGCGGCTTTCTTT.

The chain couples TRBV4-2 to TRBJ2-1, with a possible D match to TRBD2 (5 bases). The CDR3 is made up of 16 amino acids. Trimming removed 4 bases from V and 4 bases from J, with 17 bases in between. The germline gives CDR1 LGHNA, CDR2 YNFKEQ. This chain's CDR3 is CASSPVEVRAYNEQFF. CDR3 in DNA: TGTGCCAGCAGCCCCGTAGAGGTGCGGGCGTACAATGAGCAGTTCTTC.

This chain links TRBV11-2 with TRBJ1-2, with 8 bases lining up with TRBD1. CDR1 is SGHAT and CDR2 is FQNNGV in the germline V gene. This CDR3 contains 15 residues. V lost 1 base, J lost 8 bases, and 9 bases stayed unmatched. The CDR3 nucleotides read TGTGCCAGCAGCTTAGGGGGACAGGTTCCCTTGGGCTACACCTTC. Translated, it gives CASSLGGQVPLGYTF.

For the CDR3, the DNA is TGTGCCAGCAGCCCTGGGGACTCCCTAGGAGGTGAAAAACTGTTTTTT. The encoded protein is CASSPGDSLGGEKLFF. The chain combines TRBV7-8 with TRBJ1-4; a possible D gene is TRBD1 (5 bases). V lost 5 bases and J lost 7, with 20 bases in between. CDR1 is SGHVS, CDR2 FQNEAQ, per germline. The CDR3 totals 16 residues.

The J gene is TRBJ1-2, the V gene TRBV19, with D unclear. In germline, CDR1 is LNHDA, CDR2 SQIVND (reference sequence). CDR3 size: 12 residues. V lost 3 bases and J lost 4, with 6 bases in between. The CDR3 DNA is TGTGCCAGTAGTATTATAGGCTATGGCTACACCTTC. It yields the protein CASSIIGYGYTF.